Listed below are T cell receptor beta chains from one sample, sequenced in a study of blood T cell repertoires in COVID-19. Sequenced by immunoSEQ multiplex PCR; TCRdb stores in-frame clones only, minus some. This table holds about 480,000 clones, over 75% found once. Sequencing was performed on PBMCs or T cells enriched from blood (not recorded which). The receptors were sampled from a woman aged 40 to 50 who had recovered from COVID-19. Both conserved end residues are part of each CDR3. D genes are given only for firm matches. Clone size is shown for a subset of rows, as once, few, many or a class of expanded clone.

CDR3nt	CDR3aa	abundance	d_gene	v_gene	j_gene
TGTGCCAGCAGCGTAGGCTTGGGACTGGTAACGACAGATACGCAGTATTTT	CASSVGLGLVTTDTQYF	once	.	TRBV9	TRBJ2-3
TGTGCCAGCAGCCCGGGGACAGCCCAAGAGACCCAGTACTTC	CASSPGTAQETQYF	.	TRBD1	TRBV7-7	TRBJ2-5
TGTGCCAGCAGCAAAGCGTTCCCTGGAGGGGACAGAAGTTTTGAAGCTTTCTTT	CASSKAFPGGDRSFEAFF	.	.	TRBV21-1	TRBJ1-1
TGTGCCAGCAGCCGGGGGGTAGCGGGAGGTAAAGAGACCCAGTACTTC	CASSRGVAGGKETQYF	.	TRBD2	TRBV5-4	TRBJ2-5
TGTGCCACCAGTGAGCCCGGGACTAGCGGGATTACGCAGTATTTT	CATSEPGTSGITQYF	.	TRBD2	TRBV24-1	TRBJ2-3
TGTGCCAGCCATCTTAGCGGGACTAGCACAGATACGCAGTATTTT	CASHLSGTSTDTQYF	once	TRBD2	TRBV2	TRBJ2-3
TGCGCCAGCAGCCAAGAAGACAGGGGGAACATTCAGTACTTC	CASSQEDRGNIQYF	.	TRBD1	TRBV4-3	TRBJ2-4
TGTGCCAGCAGTTTATCCTTTAGGCTAGCGGGATTAAACAATGAGCAGTTCTTC	CASSLSFRLAGLNNEQFF	.	TRBD2	TRBV27	TRBJ2-1
TGTGCCAGCAGTGACCAGCTGACAGGGAGGTATGGCTACACCTTC	CASSDQLTGRYGYTF	.	TRBD1	TRBV25-1	TRBJ1-2
TGCGCCAGCGCACCTCTAGCGGGAGGGCCCCACGAGCAGTACTTC	CASAPLAGGPHEQYF	.	TRBD2	TRBV5-1	TRBJ2-7
TGTGCCAGCAGCGTAGAGGCAGGAGGGAACACTGAAGCTTTCTTT	CASSVEAGGNTEAFF	.	.	TRBV9	TRBJ1-1
TGTGCCAGCTGGGACAGGGTCTCCGAGCAGTACTTC	CASWDRVSEQYF	.	TRBD1	TRBV2	TRBJ2-7
TGTGCCAGCAGCCCGGGACTAGCGGGAGACATTCAGTACTTC	CASSPGLAGDIQYF	few	TRBD2	TRBV5-6	TRBJ2-4
TGTGCCTGGAGGCCCGCAGGGAGGAATTCACCCCTCCACTTT	CAWRPAGRNSPLHF	.	.	TRBV30	TRBJ1-6
TGTGCCAGCAGTGAACAGCGAATCTATGGCTACACCTTC	CASSEQRIYGYTF	few	.	TRBV2	TRBJ1-2
TGCGCCAGCAGCTCCCCCGGGACAGGGGGCGAGCAGTACTTC	CASSSPGTGGEQYF	.	TRBD1	TRBV5-1	TRBJ2-7
TGTGCCAGCAGCGGGGGACTAGTTTCCTACGAGCAGTACTTC	CASSGGLVSYEQYF	.	TRBD2	TRBV9	TRBJ2-7
TGCGCCAGCAGCCATCGTACAGCGAACACTGAAGCTTTCTTT	CASSHRTANTEAFF	.	.	TRBV4-1	TRBJ1-1